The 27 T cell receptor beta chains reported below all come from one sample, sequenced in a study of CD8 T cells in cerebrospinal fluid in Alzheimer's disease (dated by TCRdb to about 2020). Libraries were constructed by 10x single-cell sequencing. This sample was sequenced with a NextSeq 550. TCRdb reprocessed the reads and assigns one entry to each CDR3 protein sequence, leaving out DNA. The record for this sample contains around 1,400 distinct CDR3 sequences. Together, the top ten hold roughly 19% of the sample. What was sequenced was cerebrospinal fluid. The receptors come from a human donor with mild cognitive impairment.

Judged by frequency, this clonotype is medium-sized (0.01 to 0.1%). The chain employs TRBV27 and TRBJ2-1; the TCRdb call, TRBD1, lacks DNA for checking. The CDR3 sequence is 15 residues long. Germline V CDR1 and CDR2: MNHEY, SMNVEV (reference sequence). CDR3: CASSDPGQGSNEQFF.

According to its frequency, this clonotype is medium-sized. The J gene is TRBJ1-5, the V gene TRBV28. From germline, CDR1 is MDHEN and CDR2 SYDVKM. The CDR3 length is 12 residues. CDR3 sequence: CASRVLNEPQHF.

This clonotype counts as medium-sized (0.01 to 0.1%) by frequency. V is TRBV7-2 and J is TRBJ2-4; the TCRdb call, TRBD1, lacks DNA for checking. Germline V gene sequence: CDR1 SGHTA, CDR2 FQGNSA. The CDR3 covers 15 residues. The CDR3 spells CASSHPAGRGNIQYF.

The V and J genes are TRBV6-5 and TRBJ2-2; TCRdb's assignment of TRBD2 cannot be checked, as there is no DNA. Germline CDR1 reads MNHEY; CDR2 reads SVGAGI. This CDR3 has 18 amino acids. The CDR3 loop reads CASSQVLLAGANTGELFF.

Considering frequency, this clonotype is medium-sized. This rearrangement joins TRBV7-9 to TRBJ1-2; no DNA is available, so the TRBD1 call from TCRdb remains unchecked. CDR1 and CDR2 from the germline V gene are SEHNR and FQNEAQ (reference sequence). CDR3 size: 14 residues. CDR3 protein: CASSPHGQGGGYTF.

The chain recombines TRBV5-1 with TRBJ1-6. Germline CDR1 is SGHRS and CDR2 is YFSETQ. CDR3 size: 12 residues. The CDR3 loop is CASSLDLVSLHF. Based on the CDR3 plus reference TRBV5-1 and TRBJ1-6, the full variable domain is KAGVTQTPRYLIKTRGQQVTLSCSPISGHRSVSWYQQTPGQGLQFLFEYFSETQRNKGNFPGRFSGRQFSNSRSEMNVSTLELGDSALYLCASSLDLVSLHFGNGTRLTVT.

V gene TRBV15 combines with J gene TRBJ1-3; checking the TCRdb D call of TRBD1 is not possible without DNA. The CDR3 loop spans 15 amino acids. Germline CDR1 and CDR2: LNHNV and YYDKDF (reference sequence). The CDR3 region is CATSLGGLSGNTIYF.

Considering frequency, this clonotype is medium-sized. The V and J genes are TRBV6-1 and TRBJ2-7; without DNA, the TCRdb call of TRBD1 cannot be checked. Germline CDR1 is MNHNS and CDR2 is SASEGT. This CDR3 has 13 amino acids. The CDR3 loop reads CASSVDRAYEQYF.

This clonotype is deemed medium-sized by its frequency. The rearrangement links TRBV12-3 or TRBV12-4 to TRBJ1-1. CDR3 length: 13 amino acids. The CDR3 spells CASSFGGNTEAFF.

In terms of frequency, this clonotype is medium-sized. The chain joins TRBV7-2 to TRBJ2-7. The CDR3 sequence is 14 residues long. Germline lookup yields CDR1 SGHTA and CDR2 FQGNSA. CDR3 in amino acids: CASSLVGSSYEQYF.

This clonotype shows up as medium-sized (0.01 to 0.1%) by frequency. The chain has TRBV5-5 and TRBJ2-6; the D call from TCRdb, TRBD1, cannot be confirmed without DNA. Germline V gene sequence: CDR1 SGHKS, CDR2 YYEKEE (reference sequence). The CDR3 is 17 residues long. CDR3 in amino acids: CASSSQLGQGAANVLTF.

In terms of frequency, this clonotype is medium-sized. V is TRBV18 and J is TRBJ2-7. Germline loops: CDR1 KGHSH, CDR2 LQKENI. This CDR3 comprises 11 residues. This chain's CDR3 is CASSPGYEQYF.

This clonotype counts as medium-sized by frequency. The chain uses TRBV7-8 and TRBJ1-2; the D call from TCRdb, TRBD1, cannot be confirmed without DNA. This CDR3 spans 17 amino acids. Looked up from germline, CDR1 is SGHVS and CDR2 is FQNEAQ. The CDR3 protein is CASSSSGAREVESGYTF.

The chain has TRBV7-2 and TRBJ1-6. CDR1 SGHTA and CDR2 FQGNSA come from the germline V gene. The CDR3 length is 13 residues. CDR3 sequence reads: CASSSVGGSPLHF.

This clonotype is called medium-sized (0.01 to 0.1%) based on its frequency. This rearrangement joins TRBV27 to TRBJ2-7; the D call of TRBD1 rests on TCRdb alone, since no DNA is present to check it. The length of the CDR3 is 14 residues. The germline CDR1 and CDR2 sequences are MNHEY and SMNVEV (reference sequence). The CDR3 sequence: CASSSAGGTYEQYF.

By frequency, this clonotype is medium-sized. The CDR3 reads CASTLLQGDTGELFF. The J gene is TRBJ2-2, the V gene TRBV7-6; the D gene TCRdb calls, TRBD1, cannot be checked with no DNA. Germline values: CDR1 SGHVS, CDR2 FNYEAQ. CDR3 length equals 15 residues.

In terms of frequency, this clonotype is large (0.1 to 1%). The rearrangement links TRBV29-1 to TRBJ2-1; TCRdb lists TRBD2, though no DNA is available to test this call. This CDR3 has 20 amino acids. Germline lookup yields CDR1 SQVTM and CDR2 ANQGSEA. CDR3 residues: CSVEGLLAGGTPGANNEQFF.

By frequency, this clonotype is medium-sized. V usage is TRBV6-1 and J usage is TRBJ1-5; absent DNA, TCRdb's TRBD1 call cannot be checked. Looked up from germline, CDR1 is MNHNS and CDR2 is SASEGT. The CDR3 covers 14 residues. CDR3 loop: CASSATGHNQPQHF.

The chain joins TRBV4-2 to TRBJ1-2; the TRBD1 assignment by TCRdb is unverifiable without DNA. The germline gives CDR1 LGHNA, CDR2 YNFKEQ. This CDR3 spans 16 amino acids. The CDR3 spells CASSQYLGQGKDGYTF.

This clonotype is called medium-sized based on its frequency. This CDR3 is CASSLYIPTVRAEAFF. The chain employs TRBV6-5 and TRBJ1-1; the TCRdb call, TRBD1, lacks DNA for checking. In germline, CDR1 is MNHEY, CDR2 SVGAGI. There are 16 residues in the CDR3.

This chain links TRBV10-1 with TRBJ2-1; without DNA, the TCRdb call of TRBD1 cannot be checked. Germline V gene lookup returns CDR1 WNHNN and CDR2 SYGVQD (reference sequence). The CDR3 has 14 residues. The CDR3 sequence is CASTNRTGPDEQFF.

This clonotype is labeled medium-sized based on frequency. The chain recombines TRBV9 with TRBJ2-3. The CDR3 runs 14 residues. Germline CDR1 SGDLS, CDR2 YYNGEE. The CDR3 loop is CASSPQISTDTQYF.

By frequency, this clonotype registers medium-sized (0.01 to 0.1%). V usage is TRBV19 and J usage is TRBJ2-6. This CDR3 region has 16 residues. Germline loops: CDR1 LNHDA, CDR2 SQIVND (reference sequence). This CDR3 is CASSRNSDGWANVLTF.

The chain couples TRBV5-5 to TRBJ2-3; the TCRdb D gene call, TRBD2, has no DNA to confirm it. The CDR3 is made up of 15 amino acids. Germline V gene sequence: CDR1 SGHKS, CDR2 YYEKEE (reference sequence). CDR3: CASISSGGAADTQYF.

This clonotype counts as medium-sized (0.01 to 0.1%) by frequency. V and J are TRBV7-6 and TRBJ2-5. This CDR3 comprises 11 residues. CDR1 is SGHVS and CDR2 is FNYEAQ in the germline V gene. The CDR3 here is CASSSGETQYF. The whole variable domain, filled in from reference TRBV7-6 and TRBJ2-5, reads GAGVSQSPRYKVTKRGQDVALRCDPISGHVSLYWYRQALGQGPEFLTYFNYEAQQDKSGLPNDRFSAERPEGSISTLTIQRTEQRDSAMYRCASSSGETQYFGPGTRLLVL.

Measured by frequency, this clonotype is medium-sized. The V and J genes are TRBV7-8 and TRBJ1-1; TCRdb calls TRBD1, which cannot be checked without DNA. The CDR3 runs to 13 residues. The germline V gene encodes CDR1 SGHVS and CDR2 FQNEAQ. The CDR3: CASSRQGNTEAFF.

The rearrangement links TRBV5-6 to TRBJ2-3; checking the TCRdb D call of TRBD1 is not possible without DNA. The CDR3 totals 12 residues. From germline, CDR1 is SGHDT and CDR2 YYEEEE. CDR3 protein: CASSREWGPQYF.